Sequencing of this TCR beta chain was carried out in a study of breast tumors, draining lymph nodes, adjacent tissues (dated by TCRdb to 2016 to 2017). The study in broad terms: TCR beta repertoires were compared across tumor, adjacent nontumor tissue and axillary lymph nodes obtained from breast cancer patients. In human breast cancer, the study set out to assess how tumor, surrounding tissue and draining lymph node repertoires relate to one another and whether T cells might be exchanged between them. Overall study results and their limits: Tumor and nontumor tissue repertoires were found to be significantly more similar in luminal-like than in basal-like breast cancer. The conclusion that tumor T cells originate in lymph nodes was presented as consistent with a hypothesis rather than as directly demonstrated. The data were judged consistent with most tumor T cells deriving from the lymph node and then expanding within tumor tissue. T-cell repertoire diversity in tumors was found to be lower than in lymph nodes but higher than in nontumor tissue, and preferential V and J gene usage was observed.

The cysteine opens and the phenylalanine closes a CDR3 of 15 amino acids. Here the CDR3 DNA is all that survives: 45 bases in frame from base 1. According to the germline V gene, CDR1 reads MNHNS and CDR2 reads SASEGT. V ends up 7 bases short and J 5 bases short, with an unmatched junction base count of 6. With respect to this clonotype: No antigen is known for it. Per-base qualities were not stored, and no clone one base away is much larger.

The sample was run on an Illumina HiSeq 2000. Multiplex PCR amplification was used to build the TCR beta chain libraries. The amplified TCR beta chain products were analyzed by high-throughput sequencing. The raw public data were reprocessed by TCRdb itself: fastp quality trimming at Q25, MiXCR clonotype calling, in-frame beta chains only. CDR3 protein duplicates are merged, each entry listing the most common genes and DNA. Within this sample are about 230,000 distinct CDR3 sequences, with around 32% of them counted one time only. Roughly 1.5% of the sample goes to the ten largest clones. Lymph node samples were obtained from the axillary draining lymph nodes of breast cancer patients.

Sequencing input: axillary lymph node tissue. The chain is made from TRBV6-1 and TRBJ2-2, with 11 bases in between that match TRBD2. The source of this sequence is a female donor with breast cancer. Some clones in this sample may be carry-over from other donors' samples. CDR3 reads: CASTPGLAVTGELFF. The DNA sequence is TGTGCCAGCACCCCGGGACTAGCGGTTACCGGGGAGCTGTTTTTT.